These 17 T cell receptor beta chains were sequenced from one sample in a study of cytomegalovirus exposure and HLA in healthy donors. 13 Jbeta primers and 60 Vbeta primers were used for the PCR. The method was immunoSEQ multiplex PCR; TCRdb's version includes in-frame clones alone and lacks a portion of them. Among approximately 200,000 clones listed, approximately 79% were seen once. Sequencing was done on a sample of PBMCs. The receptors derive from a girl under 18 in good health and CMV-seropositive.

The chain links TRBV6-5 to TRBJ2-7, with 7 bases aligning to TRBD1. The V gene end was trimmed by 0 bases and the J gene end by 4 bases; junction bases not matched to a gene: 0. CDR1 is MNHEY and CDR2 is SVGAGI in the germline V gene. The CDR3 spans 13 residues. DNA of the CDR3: TGTGCCAGCAGTTACTCGGACAGGTACGAGCAGTACTTC. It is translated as CASSYSDRYEQYF.

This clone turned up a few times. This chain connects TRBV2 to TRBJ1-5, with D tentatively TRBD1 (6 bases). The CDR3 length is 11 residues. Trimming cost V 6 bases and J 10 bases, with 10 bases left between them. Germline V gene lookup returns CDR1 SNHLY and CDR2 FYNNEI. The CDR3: CASRVGGPQHF. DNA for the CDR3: TGTGCCAGCAGGGTAGGGGGTCCCCAGCATTTT. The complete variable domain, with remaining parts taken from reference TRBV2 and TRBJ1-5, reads EPEVTQTPSHQVTQMGQEVILRCVPISNHLYFYWYRQILGQKVEFLVSFYNNEISEKSEIFDDQFSVERPDGSNFTLKIRSTKLEDSAMYFCASRVGGPQHFGDGTRLSIL.

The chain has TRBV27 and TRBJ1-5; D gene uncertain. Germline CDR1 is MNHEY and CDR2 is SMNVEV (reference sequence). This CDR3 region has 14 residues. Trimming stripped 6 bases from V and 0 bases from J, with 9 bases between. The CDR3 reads CASSPWASNQPQHF. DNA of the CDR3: TGTGCCAGCAGCCCCTGGGCTAGCAATCAGCCCCAGCATTTT.

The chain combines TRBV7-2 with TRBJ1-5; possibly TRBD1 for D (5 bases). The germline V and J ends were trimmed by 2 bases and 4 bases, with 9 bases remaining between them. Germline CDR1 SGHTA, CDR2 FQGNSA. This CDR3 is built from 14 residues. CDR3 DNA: TGTGCCAGCAGCTTAACAGGCCTAAATCAGCCCCAGCATTTT. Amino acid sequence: CASSLTGLNQPQHF.

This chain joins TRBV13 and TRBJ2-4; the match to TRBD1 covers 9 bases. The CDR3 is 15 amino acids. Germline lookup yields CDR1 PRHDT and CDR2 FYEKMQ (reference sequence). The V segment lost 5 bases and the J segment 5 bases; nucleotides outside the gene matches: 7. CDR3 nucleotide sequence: TGTGCCAGCAGCGCGATTTGGGACAGGGAAAACATTCAGTACTTC. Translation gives CASSAIWDRENIQYF.

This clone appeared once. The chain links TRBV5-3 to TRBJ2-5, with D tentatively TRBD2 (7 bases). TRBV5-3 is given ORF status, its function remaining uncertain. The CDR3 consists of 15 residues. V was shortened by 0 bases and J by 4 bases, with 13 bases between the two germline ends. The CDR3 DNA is TGTGCCAGAAGCTTGGGCGGGGGCGGGGGAGAGACCCAGTACTTC. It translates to CARSLGGGGGETQYF.

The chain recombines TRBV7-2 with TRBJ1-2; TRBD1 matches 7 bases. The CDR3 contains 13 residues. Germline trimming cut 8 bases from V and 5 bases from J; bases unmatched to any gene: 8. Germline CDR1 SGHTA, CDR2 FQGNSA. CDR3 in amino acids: CASGPTGAYGYTF. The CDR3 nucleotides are TGTGCCAGCGGACCTACAGGGGCGTATGGCTACACCTTC.

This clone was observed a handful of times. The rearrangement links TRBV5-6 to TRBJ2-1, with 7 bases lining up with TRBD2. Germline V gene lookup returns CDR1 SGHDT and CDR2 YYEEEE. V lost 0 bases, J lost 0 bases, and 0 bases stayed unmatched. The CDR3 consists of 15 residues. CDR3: CASSLGGGSYNEQFF. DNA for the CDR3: TGTGCCAGCAGCTTGGGGGGGGGCTCCTACAATGAGCAGTTCTTC.

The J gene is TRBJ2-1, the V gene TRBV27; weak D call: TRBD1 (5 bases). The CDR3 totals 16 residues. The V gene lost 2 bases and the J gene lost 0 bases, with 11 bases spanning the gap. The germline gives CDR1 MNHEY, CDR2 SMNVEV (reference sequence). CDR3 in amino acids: CASSLGQMSSYNEQFF. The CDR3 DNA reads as TGTGCCAGCAGTTTAGGACAAATGAGCTCCTACAATGAGCAGTTCTTC.

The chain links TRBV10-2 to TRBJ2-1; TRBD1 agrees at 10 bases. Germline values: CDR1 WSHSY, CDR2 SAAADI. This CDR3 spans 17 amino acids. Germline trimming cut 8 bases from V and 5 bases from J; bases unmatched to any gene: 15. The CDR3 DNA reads TGCGCCAGCCTTGTCCCGGGACAGGGGTCCCCCGACAATGAGCAGTTCTTC. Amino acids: CASLVPGQGSPDNEQFF.

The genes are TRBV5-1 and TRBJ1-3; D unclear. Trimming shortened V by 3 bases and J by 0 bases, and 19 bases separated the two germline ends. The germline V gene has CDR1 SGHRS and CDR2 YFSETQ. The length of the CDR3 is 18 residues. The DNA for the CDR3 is TGCGCCAGCAGCTCGGAAGGGAGACCTTCCTCCTCTGGAAACACCATATATTTT. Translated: CASSSEGRPSSSGNTIYF.

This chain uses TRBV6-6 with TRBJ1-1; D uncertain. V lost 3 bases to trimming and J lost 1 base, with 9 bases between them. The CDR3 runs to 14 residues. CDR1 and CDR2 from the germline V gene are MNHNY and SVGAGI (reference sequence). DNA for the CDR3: TGTGCCAGCAGTTATCGGCAGGAGAACACTGAAGCTTTCTTT. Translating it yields CASSYRQENTEAFF.

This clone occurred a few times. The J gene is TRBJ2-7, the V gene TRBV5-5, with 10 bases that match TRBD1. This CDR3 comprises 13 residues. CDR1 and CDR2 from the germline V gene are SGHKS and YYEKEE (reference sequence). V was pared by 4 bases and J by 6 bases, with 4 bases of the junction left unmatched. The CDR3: CASSTGQGPEQYF. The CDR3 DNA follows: TGTGCCAGCAGCACGGGACAGGGGCCCGAGCAGTACTTC.

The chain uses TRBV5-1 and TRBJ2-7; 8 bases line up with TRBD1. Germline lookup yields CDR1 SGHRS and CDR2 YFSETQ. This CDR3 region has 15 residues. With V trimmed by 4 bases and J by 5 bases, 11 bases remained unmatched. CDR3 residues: CASSLLGQGMDEQYF. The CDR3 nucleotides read TGCGCCAGCAGCCTACTCGGACAGGGAATGGACGAGCAGTACTTC.

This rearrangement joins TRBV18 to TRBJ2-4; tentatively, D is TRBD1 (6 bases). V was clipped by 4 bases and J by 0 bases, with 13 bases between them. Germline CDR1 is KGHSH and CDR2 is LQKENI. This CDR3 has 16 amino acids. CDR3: CASSRLQGLAKNIQYF. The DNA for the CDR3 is TGTGCCAGCTCACGGTTGCAGGGGTTAGCCAAAAACATTCAGTACTTC.

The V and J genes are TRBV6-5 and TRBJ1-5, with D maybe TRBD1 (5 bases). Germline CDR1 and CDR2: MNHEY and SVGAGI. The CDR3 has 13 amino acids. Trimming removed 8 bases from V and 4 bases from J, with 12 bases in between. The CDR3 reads CASRGGENQPQHF. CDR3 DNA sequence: TGTGCCAGCCGGGGGGGTGAGAATCAGCCCCAGCATTTT.

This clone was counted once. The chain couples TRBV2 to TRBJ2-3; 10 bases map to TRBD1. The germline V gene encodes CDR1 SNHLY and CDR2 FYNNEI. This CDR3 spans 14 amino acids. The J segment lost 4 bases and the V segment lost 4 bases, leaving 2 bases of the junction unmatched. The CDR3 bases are TGTGCCAGCAGTGGGACAGGGGGTGCAGATACGCAGTATTTT. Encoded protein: CASSGTGGADTQYF.